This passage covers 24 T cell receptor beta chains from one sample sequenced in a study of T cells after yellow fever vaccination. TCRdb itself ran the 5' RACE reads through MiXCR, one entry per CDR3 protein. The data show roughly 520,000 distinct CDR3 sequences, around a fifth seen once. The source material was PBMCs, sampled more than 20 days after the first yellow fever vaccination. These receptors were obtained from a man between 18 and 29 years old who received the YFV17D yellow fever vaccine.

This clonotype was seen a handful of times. Written as DNA, the CDR3 is TGCGCCAGCAGTTGGGCGAGCGGGGGAGGGACCCAGTACTTC. It specifies CASSWASGGGTQYF. The chain joins TRBV5-1 to TRBJ2-5; the match to TRBD2 covers 8 bases. With 5 bases clipped from V and 7 bases from J, the junction kept 10 bases outside the gene matches. The CDR3 runs to 14 residues. Germline loops: CDR1 SGHRS, CDR2 YFSETQ.

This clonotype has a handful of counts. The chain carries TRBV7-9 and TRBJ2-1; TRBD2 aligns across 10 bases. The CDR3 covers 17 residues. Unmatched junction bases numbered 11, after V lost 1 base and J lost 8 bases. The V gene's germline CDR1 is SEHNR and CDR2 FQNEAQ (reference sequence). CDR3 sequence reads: CASSLEPRAGGPYEQFF. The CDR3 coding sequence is TGTGCCAGCAGCTTAGAGCCCAGAGCGGGGGGGCCCTATGAGCAGTTCTTC.

CDR3 residues: CASREGGTEGQPQHF. The CDR3 nucleotides are TGTGCCAGCAGGGAGGGCGGGACAGAAGGTCAGCCCCAGCATTTT. J is TRBJ1-5 and V is TRBV2, with TRBD1 identical over 7 bases. Germline V CDR1 and CDR2: SNHLY, FYNNEI. CDR3 length: 15 amino acids. Germline trimming cut 6 bases from V and 6 bases from J; bases unmatched to any gene: 11.

CDR3 coding DNA: TGCGCCAGCAGCCAAGATTTGTGGAGAAACTTGAACACTGAAGCTTTCTTT. Its translation: CASSQDLWRNLNTEAFF. V is TRBV4-3 and J is TRBJ1-1; D gene unclear. This CDR3 contains 17 residues. Between the trimmed V and J ends, which lost 0 bases and 0 bases, there was a span of 14 bases. Per the germline V gene, CDR1 is LGHNA and CDR2 is YSLEER.

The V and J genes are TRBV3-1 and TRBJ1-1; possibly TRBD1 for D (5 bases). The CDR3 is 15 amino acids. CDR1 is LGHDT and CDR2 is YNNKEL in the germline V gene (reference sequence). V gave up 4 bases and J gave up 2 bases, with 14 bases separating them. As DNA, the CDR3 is TGTGCCAGCAGCCGTCCCCGGGGGGGAAACACTGAAGCTTTCTTT. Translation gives CASSRPRGGNTEAFF.

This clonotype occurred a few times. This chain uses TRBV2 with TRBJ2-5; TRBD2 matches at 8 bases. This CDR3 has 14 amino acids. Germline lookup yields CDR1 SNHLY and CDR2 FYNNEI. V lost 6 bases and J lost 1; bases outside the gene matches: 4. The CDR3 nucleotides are TGTGCCAGCAGCCCACTAGCGGCCCAAGAGACCCAGTACTTC. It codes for CASSPLAAQETQYF.

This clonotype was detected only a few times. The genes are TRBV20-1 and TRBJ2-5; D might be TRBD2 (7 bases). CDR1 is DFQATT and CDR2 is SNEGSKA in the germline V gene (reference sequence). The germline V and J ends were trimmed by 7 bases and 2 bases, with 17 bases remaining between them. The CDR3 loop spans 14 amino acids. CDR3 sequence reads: CSERRGGRQETQYF. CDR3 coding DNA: TGCAGTGAGAGAAGGGGGGGCAGACAAGAGACCCAGTACTTC.

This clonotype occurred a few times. CDR3 sequence reads: CASSGRTQGAPIGGDEQFF. The CDR3 DNA sequence: TGTGCCAGCAGTGGGAGGACGCAGGGGGCGCCGATTGGGGGAGATGAGCAGTTCTTC. The chain couples TRBV2 to TRBJ2-1; 8 bases line up with TRBD1. CDR3 length: 19 residues. Germline lookup yields CDR1 SNHLY and CDR2 FYNNEI. Trimming cost V 4 bases and J 8 bases; bases outside gene matches: 22.

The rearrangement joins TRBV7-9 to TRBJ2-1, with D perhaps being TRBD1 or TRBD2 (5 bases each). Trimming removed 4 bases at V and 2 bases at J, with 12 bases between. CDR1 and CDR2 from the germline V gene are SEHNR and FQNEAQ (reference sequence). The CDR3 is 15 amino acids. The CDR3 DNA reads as TGTGCCAGCAGCTCTAACCGGGACGCCTACAATGAGCAGTTCTTC. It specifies CASSSNRDAYNEQFF.

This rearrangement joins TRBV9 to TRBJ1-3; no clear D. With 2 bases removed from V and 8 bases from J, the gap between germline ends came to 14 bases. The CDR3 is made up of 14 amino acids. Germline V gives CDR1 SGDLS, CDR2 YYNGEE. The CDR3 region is CASSVGRTGDTIYF. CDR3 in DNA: TGTGCCAGCAGCGTCGGTCGGACTGGTGACACCATATATTTT.

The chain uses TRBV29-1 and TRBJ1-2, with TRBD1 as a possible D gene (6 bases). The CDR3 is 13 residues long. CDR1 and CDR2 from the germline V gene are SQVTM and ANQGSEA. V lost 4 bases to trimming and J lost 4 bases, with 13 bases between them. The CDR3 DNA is TGCAGCGTTGGGGCAGGGGACGCCTATGGCTACACCTTC. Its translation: CSVGAGDAYGYTF.

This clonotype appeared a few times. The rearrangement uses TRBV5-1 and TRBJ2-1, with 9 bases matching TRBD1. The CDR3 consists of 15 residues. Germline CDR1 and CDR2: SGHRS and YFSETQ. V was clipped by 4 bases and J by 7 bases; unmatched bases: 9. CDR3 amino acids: CASSPAGTGTNEQFF. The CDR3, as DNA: TGCGCCAGCAGCCCAGCCGGGACAGGGACGAATGAGCAGTTCTTC.

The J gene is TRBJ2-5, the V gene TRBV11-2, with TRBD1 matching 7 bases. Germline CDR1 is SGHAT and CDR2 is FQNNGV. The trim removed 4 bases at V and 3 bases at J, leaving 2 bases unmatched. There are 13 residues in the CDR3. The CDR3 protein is CASSYGQEETQYF. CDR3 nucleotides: TGTGCCAGCAGCTATGGACAGGAAGAGACCCAGTACTTC.

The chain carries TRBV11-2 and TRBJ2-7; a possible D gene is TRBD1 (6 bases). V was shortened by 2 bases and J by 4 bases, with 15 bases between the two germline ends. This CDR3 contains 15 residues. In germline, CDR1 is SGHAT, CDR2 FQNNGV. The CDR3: CASSLRGGTLYEQYF. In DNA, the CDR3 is TGTGCCAGCAGCTTAAGGGGTGGGACACTTTACGAGCAGTACTTC.

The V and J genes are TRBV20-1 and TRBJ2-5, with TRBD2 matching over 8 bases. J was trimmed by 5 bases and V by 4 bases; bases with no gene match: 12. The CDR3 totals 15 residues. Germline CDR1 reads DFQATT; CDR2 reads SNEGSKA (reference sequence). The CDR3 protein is CSAINGAGVWETQYF. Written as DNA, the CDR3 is TGCAGTGCTATCAATGGAGCGGGGGTCTGGGAGACCCAGTACTTC.

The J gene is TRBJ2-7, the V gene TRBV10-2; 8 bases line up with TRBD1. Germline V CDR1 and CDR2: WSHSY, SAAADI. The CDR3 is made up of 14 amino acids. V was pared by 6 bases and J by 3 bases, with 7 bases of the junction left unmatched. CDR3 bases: TGCGCCAGCAGGGGCTGGACAGGGTACTACGAGCAGTACTTC. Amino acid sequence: CASRGWTGYYEQYF.

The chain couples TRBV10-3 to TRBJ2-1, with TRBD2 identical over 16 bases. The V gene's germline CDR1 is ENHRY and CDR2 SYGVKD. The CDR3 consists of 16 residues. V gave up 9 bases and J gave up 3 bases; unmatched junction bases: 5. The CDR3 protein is CAIGGTSGGGYNEQFF. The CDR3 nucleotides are TGTGCCATAGGAGGGACTAGCGGGGGGGGCTACAATGAGCAGTTCTTC.

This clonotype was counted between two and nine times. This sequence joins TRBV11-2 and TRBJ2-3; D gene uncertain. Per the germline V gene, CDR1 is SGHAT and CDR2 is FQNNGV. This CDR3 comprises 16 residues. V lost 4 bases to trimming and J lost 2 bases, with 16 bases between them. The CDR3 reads CASSSPTGLSTDTQYF. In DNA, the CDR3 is TGTGCCAGCAGCTCCCCCACTGGGCTTTCCACAGATACGCAGTATTTT.

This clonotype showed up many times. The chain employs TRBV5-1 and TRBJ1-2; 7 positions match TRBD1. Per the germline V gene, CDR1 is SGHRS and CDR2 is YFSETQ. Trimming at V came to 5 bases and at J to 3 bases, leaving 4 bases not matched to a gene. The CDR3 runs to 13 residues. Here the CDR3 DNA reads TGCGCCAGCAGTATTACAGGGGACTATGGCTACACCTTC. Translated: CASSITGDYGYTF.

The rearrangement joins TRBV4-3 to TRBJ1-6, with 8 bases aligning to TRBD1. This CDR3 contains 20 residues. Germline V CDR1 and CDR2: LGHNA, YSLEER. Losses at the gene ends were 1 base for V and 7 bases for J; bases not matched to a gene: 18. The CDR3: CASSQGWRDRRIRLNSPLHF. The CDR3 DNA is TGCGCCAGCAGCCAAGGTTGGCGGGACAGGCGAATCAGATTGAATTCACCCCTCCACTTT.

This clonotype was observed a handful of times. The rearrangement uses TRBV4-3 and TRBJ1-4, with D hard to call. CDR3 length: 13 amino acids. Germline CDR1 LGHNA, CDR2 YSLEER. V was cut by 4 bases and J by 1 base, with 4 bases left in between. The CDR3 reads CASSRRTNEKLFF. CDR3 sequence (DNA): TGCGCCAGCAGCCGGAGAACTAATGAAAAACTGTTTTTT.

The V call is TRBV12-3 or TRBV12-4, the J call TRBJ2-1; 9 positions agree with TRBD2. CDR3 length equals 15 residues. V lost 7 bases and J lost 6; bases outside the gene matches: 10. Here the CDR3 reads CASNVAGALINEQFF. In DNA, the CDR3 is TGTGCCAGCAACGTAGCGGGGGCGTTAATCAATGAGCAGTTCTTC.

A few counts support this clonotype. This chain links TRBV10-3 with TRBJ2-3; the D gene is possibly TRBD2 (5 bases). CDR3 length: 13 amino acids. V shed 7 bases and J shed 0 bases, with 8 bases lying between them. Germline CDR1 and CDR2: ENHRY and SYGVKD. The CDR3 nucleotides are TGTGCCATCACTCGGGGAAGCACAGATACGCAGTATTTT. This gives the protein CAITRGSTDTQYF.

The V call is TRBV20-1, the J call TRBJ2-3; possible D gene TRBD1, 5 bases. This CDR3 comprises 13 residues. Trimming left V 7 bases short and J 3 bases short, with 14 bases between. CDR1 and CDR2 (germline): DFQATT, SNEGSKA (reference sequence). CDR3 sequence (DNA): TGCAGTGAGATTAGACAGCAAACAGATACGCAGTATTTT. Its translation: CSEIRQQTDTQYF.